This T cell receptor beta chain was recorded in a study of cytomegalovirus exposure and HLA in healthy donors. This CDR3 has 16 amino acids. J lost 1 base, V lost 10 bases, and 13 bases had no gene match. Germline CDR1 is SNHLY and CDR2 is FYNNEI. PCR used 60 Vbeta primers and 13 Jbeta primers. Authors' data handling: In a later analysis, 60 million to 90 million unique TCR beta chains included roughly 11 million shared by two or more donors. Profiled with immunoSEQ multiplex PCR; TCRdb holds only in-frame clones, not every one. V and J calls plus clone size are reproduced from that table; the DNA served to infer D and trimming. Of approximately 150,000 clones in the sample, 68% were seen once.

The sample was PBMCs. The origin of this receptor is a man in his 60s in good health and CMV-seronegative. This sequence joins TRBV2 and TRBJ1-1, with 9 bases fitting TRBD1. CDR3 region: CATAPTGGLGNTEAFF. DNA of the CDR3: TGTGCCACCGCTCCCACAGGGGGCCTAGGGAACACTGAAGCTTTCTTT.